Presented here are 18 T cell receptor beta chains from one specimen sequenced in a study of cytomegalovirus exposure and HLA in healthy donors. The method was immunoSEQ multiplex PCR; TCRdb's version includes in-frame clones alone and lacks a portion of them. Among some 64,000 clones, 90% to 97% were seen once, and the ten largest hold 1% to 1.5%. Specimen: PBMCs. The receptors originated from a woman aged 18-29 years in good health and CMV-seronegative.

This chain links TRBV18 with TRBJ1-5; 8 positions agree with TRBD1. Germline CDR1 reads KGHSH; CDR2 reads LQKENI. After removal of 3 bases from V and 5 bases from J, the junction contained 6 bases not matched to a gene. The CDR3 sequence is 15 residues long. The CDR3 sequence is CASSPRQTGDQPQHF. The DNA for the CDR3 is TGTGCCAGCTCACCTAGACAGACAGGGGATCAGCCCCAGCATTTT.

The gene calls are TRBV18 and TRBJ2-6; D may be TRBD2 (5 bases). This CDR3 is built from 18 residues. Per the germline V gene, CDR1 is KGHSH and CDR2 is LQKENI. The ends were cut back, 6 bases at V and 5 bases at J, with 23 bases in the middle. CDR3 DNA sequence: TGTGCCAGCTCCCCAGAGGGAGCTAAGCCTTATAGGGCCAACGTCCTGACTTTC. Encoded protein: CASSPEGAKPYRANVLTF.

The J gene is TRBJ2-7, the V gene TRBV29-1; 10 nucleotides agree with TRBD1. The V gene's germline CDR1 is SQVTM and CDR2 ANQGSEA. V lost 4 bases, J lost 6 bases, and 0 bases stayed unmatched. This CDR3 is 11 amino acids long. CDR3 amino acids: CSVGTGGEQYF. The CDR3 bases are TGCAGCGTTGGGACAGGGGGCGAGCAGTACTTC.

This chain connects TRBV5-4 to TRBJ2-7, with 13 nucleotides matching TRBD2. The CDR3 is 15 amino acids. V gave up 0 bases and J gave up 4 bases; unmatched junction bases: 1. Germline-derived CDR1 and CDR2 are SGHNT and YYREEE (reference sequence). The CDR3 DNA follows: TGTGCCAGCAGCTTGGGGACTAGCGGGGGTTACGAGCAGTACTTC. Its translation: CASSLGTSGGYEQYF.

J is TRBJ2-1 and V is TRBV14; TRBD2 matches 10 bases. Germline assignment: CDR1 SGHDN and CDR2 FVKESK. The CDR3 spans 15 residues. Trimming took 4 bases from V and 9 from J; bases not matched to a gene: 9. The chain's CDR3 is CASSRRMSGRGEQFF. Here the CDR3 DNA reads TGTGCCAGCAGCCGACGGATGAGCGGGAGGGGTGAGCAGTTCTTC.

The table lists this clone with a count of one. The rearrangement links TRBV5-6 to TRBJ2-7; the match to TRBD1 covers 7 bases. V gave up 3 bases and J gave up 0 bases; unmatched junction bases: 3. The germline V gene has CDR1 SGHDT and CDR2 YYEEEE. The CDR3 sequence is 14 residues long. The CDR3 DNA reads TGTGCCAGCAGCTACCGGGACAGCTCCTACGAGCAGTACTTC. Its protein is CASSYRDSSYEQYF.

The genes are TRBV7-8 and TRBJ2-7, with D possibly matching TRBD1 (7 bases). The V gene's germline CDR1 is SGHVS and CDR2 FQNEAQ. V lost 5 bases to trimming and J lost 9 bases, with 20 bases between them. This CDR3 is built from 14 residues. As DNA, the CDR3 is TGTGCCAGCAGCCAGGGGGGCGCGGGACGTGGGCAGTACTTC. As protein: CASSQGGAGRGQYF.

This rearrangement joins TRBV18 to TRBJ2-1; TRBD1 agrees at 10 bases. V trimming: 6 bases; J trimming: 4 bases; junction bases outside the gene matches: 6. Looked up from germline, CDR1 is KGHSH and CDR2 is LQKENI. The CDR3 runs to 15 residues. Here the CDR3 DNA reads TGTGCCAGCTCGACGACAGGGGGCGCTTACAATGAGCAGTTCTTC. Translated, it gives CASSTTGGAYNEQFF. The complete variable domain, with remaining parts taken from reference TRBV18 and TRBJ2-1, reads NAGVMQNPRHLVRRRGQEARLRCSPMKGHSHVYWYRQLPEEGLKFMVYLQKENIIDESGMPKERFSAEFPKEGPSILRIQQVVRGDSAAYFCASSTTGGAYNEQFFGPGTRLTVL.

This chain uses TRBV5-1 with TRBJ1-2; 12 positions match TRBD1. The CDR3 runs 17 residues. The germline CDR1 and CDR2 sequences are SGHRS and YFSETQ. J lost 7 bases, V lost 1 base, and 11 bases had no gene match. The CDR3 bases are TGCGCCAGCAGCTTGCGAGGGGACAGGGGGCAGGCTGGTGGCTACACCTTC. Translated: CASSLRGDRGQAGGYTF.

The rearrangement joins TRBV28 to TRBJ2-2; unclear D gene. V was pared by 7 bases and J by 1 base, with 4 bases between. The CDR3 is 12 residues long. CDR1 MDHEN and CDR2 SYDVKM come from the germline V gene. CDR3 sequence: CASNRNTGELFF. CDR3 bases: TGTGCCAGCAATAGGAACACCGGGGAGCTGTTTTTT.

CDR3 amino acids: CASSPKSGTVFGEQFF. The CDR3 nucleotides are TGTGCCAGCAGCCCGAAGTCCGGGACTGTTTTCGGTGAGCAGTTCTTC. The V and J genes are TRBV7-3 and TRBJ2-1; D may be TRBD2 (6 bases). Deletions cut 5 bases from V and 9 bases from J, with 23 bases between. From germline, CDR1 is SGHTA and CDR2 FQGTGA. The CDR3 is 16 residues long. The variable domain in full, with the rest retrieved from reference TRBV7-3 and TRBJ2-1, is GAGVSQTPSNKVTEKGKYVELRCDPISGHTALYWYRQSLGQGPEFLIYFQGTGAADDSGLPNDRFFAVRPEGSVSTLKIQRTERGDSAVYLCASSPKSGTVFGEQFFGPGTRLTVL.

This clone was counted once. The V call is TRBV19, the J call TRBJ1-5; a possible D gene is TRBD1 (6 bases). The CDR3 sequence is 15 residues long. Germline V gene lookup returns CDR1 LNHDA and CDR2 SQIVND (reference sequence). V shed 3 bases and J shed 0 bases, with 9 bases lying between them. The CDR3: CASSIWGPSNQPQHF. The CDR3 DNA sequence: TGTGCCAGTAGTATTTGGGGGCCTAGCAATCAGCCCCAGCATTTT.

The J gene is TRBJ2-3, the V gene TRBV5-4; 12 nucleotides align to TRBD2. After removal of 6 bases from V and 4 bases from J, the junction contained 6 bases not matched to a gene. Germline CDR1 and CDR2: SGHNT and YYREEE (reference sequence). The CDR3 contains 15 residues. CDR3 sequence: CASTRTSGRSDTQYF. CDR3 nucleotide sequence: TGTGCCAGCACCCGTACTAGCGGGAGGTCAGATACGCAGTATTTT.

V usage is TRBV2 and J usage is TRBJ1-1, with 11 bases fitting TRBD1. V lost 8 bases and J lost 5; bases outside the gene matches: 7. This CDR3 comprises 14 residues. In germline, CDR1 is SNHLY, CDR2 FYNNEI. The CDR3, as DNA: TGTGCCAGCGAAAGGGACAGGGGGGGGACTGAAGCTTTCTTT. Its translation: CASERDRGGTEAFF.

The chain is built from TRBV7-8 and TRBJ1-5; possibly TRBD1 for D (5 bases). Germline values: CDR1 SGHVS, CDR2 FQNEAQ. This CDR3 region has 14 residues. Trimming left V 7 bases short and J 0 bases short, with 10 bases between. CDR3: CASTRGVSNQPQHF. CDR3 sequence (DNA): TGTGCCAGCACCCGGGGGGTTAGCAATCAGCCCCAGCATTTT.

This clone appeared once. The chain is built from TRBV6-1 and TRBJ1-1; D is possibly TRBD1 (5 bases). The germline V gene has CDR1 MNHNS and CDR2 SASEGT. The ends were cut back, 6 bases at V and 3 bases at J, with 14 bases in the middle. This CDR3 region has 14 residues. The CDR3 DNA follows: TGTGCCAGCAGCTACAGGCTTAGGGACACTGAAGCTTTCTTT. Its translation is CASSYRLRDTEAFF.

The chain joins TRBV20-1 to TRBJ1-1; 9 bases agree with TRBD1. Per germline, CDR1 DFQATT and CDR2 SNEGSKA (reference sequence). The V gene end was trimmed by 3 bases and the J gene end by 7 bases; junction bases not matched to a gene: 0. The CDR3 runs to 11 residues. The CDR3 region is CSARDRGEAFF. The CDR3 coding sequence is TGCAGTGCTAGGGACAGGGGTGAAGCTTTCTTT.

This chain uses TRBV12-5 with TRBJ2-2; perhaps TRBD1 as D (5 bases). CDR3 length: 13 residues. The germline gives CDR1 LGHNT, CDR2 FRNRAP. The V end was cut by 7 bases, the J end by 7 bases, with 13 bases between. The CDR3 coding sequence is TGTGCTAGTGCCAAGGGGTTGGGCGGGGAGCTGTTTTTT. It encodes CASAKGLGGELFF.